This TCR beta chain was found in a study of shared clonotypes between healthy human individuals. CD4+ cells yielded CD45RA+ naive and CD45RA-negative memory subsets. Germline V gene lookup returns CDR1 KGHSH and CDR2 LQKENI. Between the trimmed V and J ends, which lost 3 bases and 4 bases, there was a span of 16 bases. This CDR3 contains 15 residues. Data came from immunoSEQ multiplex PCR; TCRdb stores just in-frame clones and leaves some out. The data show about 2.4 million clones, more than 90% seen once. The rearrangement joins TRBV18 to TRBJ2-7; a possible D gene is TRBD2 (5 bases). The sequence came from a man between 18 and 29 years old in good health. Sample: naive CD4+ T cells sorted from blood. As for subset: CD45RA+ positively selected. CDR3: CASSPAQREGYEQYF. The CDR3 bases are TGTGCCAGCTCACCGGCCCAAAGAGAGGGTTACGAGCAGTACTTC. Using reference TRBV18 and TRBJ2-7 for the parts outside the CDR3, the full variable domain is NAGVMQNPRHLVRRRGQEARLRCSPMKGHSHVYWYRQLPEEGLKFMVYLQKENIIDESGMPKERFSAEFPKEGPSILRIQQVVRGDSAAYFCASSPAQREGYEQYFGPGTRLTVT.